This record concerns one TCR beta chain sequence. The CDR3 totals 17 residues. The V gene's germline CDR1 is SGHRS and CDR2 YFSETQ. V shed 0 bases and J shed 0 bases, with 13 bases lying between them. The table came from immunoSEQ multiplex PCR; TCRdb's copy has only in-frame clones and leaves some out. In the table there are 250,000 to 350,000 clones, around 90% of which are singletons. These data are taken from a study of blood T cell repertoires in COVID-19. The source is a woman aged 18-29 years with acute COVID-19. The source material was PBMCs or T cells enriched from blood (not recorded which). This chain uses TRBV5-1 with TRBJ1-5; TRBD1 might be the D (6 bases). CDR3 loop: CASSLVSTGYSNQPQHF. CDR3 nucleotides: TGCGCCAGCAGCTTGGTGTCGACAGGCTATAGCAATCAGCCCCAGCATTTT.